The text below deals with one T cell receptor beta chain. The antigen remains unidentified. This entry comes from a study of blood T cells in healthy people across ages. Study summary: Roughly one uniquely barcoded beta molecule per two T cells was captured.

Whole-study findings and limits: Naive CD4+ cell counts and diversity both ran higher in long-lived than in aged donors. Diversity of TCR beta per million T cells declined in a roughly linear way with age.

V was pared by 6 bases and J by 9 bases, with 9 bases between. Germline assignment: CDR1 MNHEY and CDR2 SVGAGI. The length of the CDR3 is 11 residues. PCR was performed a second time for about 6 to 12 cycles using a sample-barcoded 5' primer and a J-beta primer mix. Each cDNA molecule received a tag from a template-switch adaptor that had 12 random nucleotides. TCRdb processed the 5' RACE reads anew with MiXCR; each CDR3 protein has one entry. The sample has approximately 1,700,000 distinct CDR3 sequences, around 42% seen once. The source is a human donor in good health. Sequencing used blood. The chain is built from TRBV6-5 and TRBJ2-1; the D gene could be TRBD1 or TRBD2 (5 bases each). The CDR3: CASRRGVEQFF. The CDR3 bases are TGTGCCAGCAGGAGGGGAGTTGAGCAGTTCTTC.